The next 21 T cell receptor beta chains were all read from a single sample in a study of blood T cell repertoires in COVID-19. Data came from immunoSEQ multiplex PCR; TCRdb stores just in-frame clones and leaves some out. In the table there are 150,000 to 200,000 clones, approximately 82% of which are singletons. The sequencing input was peripheral blood. These TCRs come from a woman aged 40 to 49 with COVID-19, enrolled during active disease.

This clone has only one observation. The chain joins TRBV30 to TRBJ2-7, with TRBD2 as a possible D gene (6 bases). In germline, CDR1 is GTSNPN, CDR2 SVGIG (reference sequence). This CDR3 is built from 15 residues. Trimming took 7 bases from V and 0 from J, leaving 19 bases between them. Here the CDR3 DNA reads TGTGCCTTGGCCTGGGGAGGCCCGAGCTCCTACGAGCAGTACTTC. Encoded protein: CALAWGGPSSYEQYF.

The V gene is TRBV2, the J gene TRBJ1-1, with 9 bases that match TRBD1. Germline V gene lookup returns CDR1 SNHLY and CDR2 FYNNEI. This CDR3 is 15 amino acids long. With V trimmed by 4 bases and J by 3 bases, 6 bases remained unmatched. CDR3 DNA: TGTGCCAGCAGTGCCACCGGGACAGGGTACACTGAAGCTTTCTTT. This codes for CASSATGTGYTEAFF.

The V and J genes are TRBV5-1 and TRBJ2-2; 9 bases line up with TRBD1. CDR3 length: 18 amino acids. Germline V CDR1 and CDR2: SGHRS, YFSETQ. V gave up 4 bases and J gave up 3 bases; unmatched junction bases: 13. CDR3 protein: CASSRGTGQIFDTGELFF. CDR3 nucleotides: TGCGCCAGCAGCAGAGGGACAGGGCAGATTTTCGACACCGGGGAGCTGTTTTTT.

The J gene is TRBJ1-5, the V gene TRBV6-5, with 8 bases lining up with TRBD1. The trim removed 6 bases at V and 5 bases at J, leaving 3 bases unmatched. The CDR3 contains 13 residues. Germline assignment: CDR1 MNHEY and CDR2 SVGAGI. The CDR3 region is CASSQQGDQPQHF. In DNA form, the CDR3 reads TGTGCCAGCAGCCAACAGGGGGATCAGCCCCAGCATTTT.

This chain connects TRBV7-6 to TRBJ2-7, with 9 bases fitting TRBD1. The CDR3 totals 16 residues. CDR1 is SGHVS and CDR2 is FNYEAQ in the germline V gene. V trimming: 4 bases; J trimming: 6 bases; junction bases outside the gene matches: 13. The CDR3 coding sequence is TGTGCCAGCAGCTACAGGCCGGGACAGGGCAGTGGCGAGCAGTACGTC. Translating gives CASSYRPGQGSGEQYV.

V is TRBV4-1 and J is TRBJ2-1, with TRBD1 matching over 8 bases. J was trimmed by 8 bases and V by 4 bases; bases with no gene match: 10. The CDR3 length is 15 residues. Germline V CDR1 and CDR2: MGHRA, YSYEKL. The CDR3 nucleotides read TGCGCCAGCAGCCTTTCGGGACAGGCGCCACATGAGCAGTTCTTC. Amino acid sequence: CASSLSGQAPHEQFF.

V is TRBV25-1 and J is TRBJ2-1, with D possibly being TRBD2 (6 bases). Germline values: CDR1 MGHDK, CDR2 SYGVNS. The V end lost 4 bases, the J end lost 8 bases, and 15 bases lay between the germline ends. This CDR3 region has 14 residues. The chain's CDR3 is CASSGLDWDDEQFF. The CDR3 DNA sequence: TGTGCCAGCAGTGGACTAGATTGGGATGATGAGCAGTTCTTC.

This clone was picked up one time. J is TRBJ1-2 and V is TRBV19, with TRBD1 matching over 9 bases. Per the germline V gene, CDR1 is LNHDA and CDR2 is SQIVND (reference sequence). The CDR3 runs 15 residues. V shed 3 bases and J 4 bases; nucleotides not matched to a gene: 6. The CDR3 DNA reads TGTGCCAGTAGTATGGTGGACAGGGGTGGCTATGGCTACACCTTC. Residues: CASSMVDRGGYGYTF.

This chain uses TRBV10-2 with TRBJ2-3; 11 bases match TRBD2. The length of the CDR3 is 15 residues. Germline V gene lookup returns CDR1 WSHSY and CDR2 SAAADI. The junction had 9 bases not matched to a gene; V was cut back by 6 bases and J by 7 bases. The CDR3 here is CASRTGTSGSNTQYF. As DNA, the CDR3 is TGCGCCAGCAGGACCGGGACTAGCGGCTCGAATACGCAGTATTTT.

This sequence joins TRBV18 and TRBJ1-4; no definite D call. Trimming cost V 3 bases and J 8 bases, with 16 bases left between them. This CDR3 has 15 amino acids. Germline CDR1 KGHSH, CDR2 LQKENI. The CDR3 DNA reads TGTGCCAGCTCACCGGCAGGAGGGTATGGGGAAAAACTGTTTTTT. Translating gives CASSPAGGYGEKLFF.

The J gene is TRBJ2-1, the V gene TRBV19; 7 bases are a match to TRBD2. CDR1 is LNHDA, CDR2 SQIVND, per germline (reference sequence). J was trimmed by 4 bases and V by 5 bases; bases with no gene match: 11. This CDR3 spans 16 amino acids. CDR3 nucleotide sequence: TGTGCCAGTAGTTGGTCGGCTAGCGGTATATACAATGAGCAGTTCTTC. Protein sequence: CASSWSASGIYNEQFF. The variable domain in full, completed from reference TRBV19 and TRBJ2-1, reads DGGITQSPKYLFRKEGQNVTLSCEQNLNHDAMYWYRQDPGQGLRLIYYSQIVNDFQKGDIAEGYSVSREKKESFPLTVTSAQKNPTAFYLCASSWSASGIYNEQFFGPGTRLTVL.

The V call is TRBV27, the J call TRBJ2-2; possible D gene TRBD2, 6 bases. This CDR3 region has 16 residues. V lost 4 bases and J 4 bases, leaving 16 bases between the germline ends. CDR1 is MNHEY, CDR2 SMNVEV, per germline (reference sequence). CDR3 sequence: CASSSLKRAGTGELFF. In nucleotides, the CDR3 is TGTGCCAGCAGTTCCCTCAAGCGGGCTGGCACCGGGGAGCTGTTTTTT.

The rearrangement links TRBV4-1 to TRBJ1-2; 8 bases are shared with TRBD1. V was pared by 0 bases and J by 5 bases, with 14 bases of the junction left unmatched. This CDR3 is built from 18 residues. Germline V gene lookup returns CDR1 MGHRA and CDR2 YSYEKL. CDR3 sequence (DNA): TGCGCCAGCAGCCAAGAATTCTCCGGGACAGGAGCCTTTTATGGCTACACCTTC. Amino acids: CASSQEFSGTGAFYGYTF.

The genes are TRBV19 and TRBJ2-1, with a tentative D call TRBD2 (6 bases). In germline, CDR1 is LNHDA, CDR2 SQIVND (reference sequence). This CDR3 comprises 15 residues. V was cut by 3 bases and J by 9 bases, with 18 bases left in between. The CDR3 region has the DNA TGTGCCAGTAGTATGGTCTGGACGGGAGAGGGTGAGCAGTTCTTC. Translated: CASSMVWTGEGEQFF.

This chain connects TRBV11-3 to TRBJ2-2; D not resolved. V lost 5 bases, J lost 6 bases, and 7 bases lay in between. Germline assignment: CDR1 SGHNT and CDR2 YENEEA. This CDR3 contains 12 residues. Here the CDR3 DNA reads TGTGCCAGCAGCCCAGGCCCCGGGGAGCTGTTTTTT. Residues: CASSPGPGELFF.

This clone was recorded only once. The J gene is TRBJ2-7, the V gene TRBV5-1; TRBD1 might be the D (6 bases). V lost 0 bases and J lost 5, with 12 bases in between. The CDR3 has 14 amino acids. Germline-derived CDR1 and CDR2 are SGHRS and YFSETQ. CDR3 residues: CASSLATGMNEQYF. The CDR3 DNA sequence: TGCGCCAGCAGCTTGGCAACAGGGATGAACGAGCAGTACTTC.

This clone was seen only once. The CDR3 spells CASSFQISAGELFF. Here the CDR3 DNA reads TGTGCCAGCAGCTTTCAAATCAGTGCCGGGGAGCTGTTTTTT. The chain carries TRBV5-6 and TRBJ2-2, with D hard to call. The CDR3 totals 14 residues. The V gene's germline CDR1 is SGHDT and CDR2 YYEEEE. V was pared by 2 bases and J by 6 bases, with 11 bases between.

The V gene is TRBV27, the J gene TRBJ2-2, with 7 nucleotides matching TRBD2. V shed 7 bases, J shed 0 bases, and the junction held 8 bases outside the gene matches. Looked up from germline, CDR1 is MNHEY and CDR2 is SMNVEV (reference sequence). This CDR3 spans 16 amino acids. The CDR3 DNA follows: TGTGCCAGCACTCCATGGGAGGGCGCGAACACCGGGGAGCTGTTTTTT. Protein: CASTPWEGANTGELFF.

This chain joins TRBV5-1 and TRBJ1-2; D uncertain. From germline, CDR1 is SGHRS and CDR2 YFSETQ. This CDR3 is 15 amino acids long. V was pared by 5 bases and J by 4 bases, with 18 bases between. Written as DNA, the CDR3 is TGCGCCAGCAGTCCCCAGGCCGATCAGGTCTATGGCTACACCTTC. Its translation: CASSPQADQVYGYTF.

The chain has TRBV6-5 and TRBJ1-2, with no clear D. V was trimmed by 5 bases and J by 6 bases, leaving 10 bases between them. This CDR3 is 12 amino acids long. Germline V gene data show CDR1 as MNHEY and CDR2 as SVGAGI. The CDR3 loop is CASSLTGDGYTF. DNA for the CDR3: TGTGCCAGCAGTCTAACCGGGGATGGCTACACCTTC.

CDR3 protein: CASSPWGPQETQYF. Written as DNA, the CDR3 is TGTGCCAGCTCACCATGGGGGCCCCAAGAGACCCAGTACTTC. The chain joins TRBV18 to TRBJ2-5; D might be TRBD1 (6 bases). This CDR3 contains 14 residues. Germline V CDR1 and CDR2: KGHSH, LQKENI. The V end lost 2 bases, the J end lost 1 base, and 8 bases lay between the germline ends.